These T cell receptor beta chains were read from a single sample in a study of blood T cell repertoires in COVID-19. Clones were sequenced by immunoSEQ multiplex PCR, and TCRdb holds only the in-frame ones, with some missing. The profile shows around 100,000 clones, about 90% of them singletons. What was sequenced was peripheral blood. The source of these receptors is a human donor in a cohort sampled during active COVID-19. Both conserved end residues are part of each CDR3. The order of the fields is V gene, D gene, J gene, CDR3 length, clone size, CDR3 protein, CDR3 DNA. D genes are given only for firm matches. Rows may omit the clone size; those that give it use once, few, many or a size class.

v_gene: TRBV12-3/TRBV12-4
d_gene: .
j_gene: TRBJ2-7
len: 13
abundance: once
CDR3aa: CASSLGGASEQYF
CDR3nt: TGTGCCAGCAGTTTGGGGGGGGCGAGCGAGCAGTACTTC

v_gene: TRBV19
d_gene: .
j_gene: TRBJ1-5
len: 14
abundance: once
CDR3aa: CASSYRRGDQPQHF
CDR3nt: TGTGCCAGTAGTTACCGACGGGGAGATCAGCCCCAGCATTTT

v_gene: TRBV15
d_gene: TRBD1
j_gene: TRBJ2-2
len: 15
abundance: .
CDR3aa: CATSGGQGAVGELFF
CDR3nt: TGTGCCACCAGCGGAGGACAGGGGGCGGTCGGGGAGCTGTTTTTT

v_gene: TRBV6-5
d_gene: .
j_gene: TRBJ2-2
len: 16
abundance: once
CDR3aa: CASSYSGRGPTGELFF
CDR3nt: TGTGCCAGCAGTTACTCAGGCAGGGGCCCCACCGGGGAGCTGTTTTTT

v_gene: TRBV7-3
d_gene: TRBD1
j_gene: TRBJ1-2
len: 13
abundance: few
CDR3aa: CASSLQGGGGYTF
CDR3nt: TGTGCCAGCAGCCTACAGGGGGGTGGTGGCTACACCTTC

v_gene: TRBV18
d_gene: .
j_gene: TRBJ1-2
len: 18
abundance: .
CDR3aa: CASSPTTPQPGLLYGYTF
CDR3nt: TGTGCCAGCTCACCGACTACGCCTCAACCGGGACTCCTCTATGGCTACACCTTC

v_gene: TRBV6-1
d_gene: .
j_gene: TRBJ2-7
len: 15
abundance: .
CDR3aa: CASSEGDRRTYEQYF
CDR3nt: TGTGCCAGCAGTGAGGGTGACAGAAGAACCTACGAGCAGTACTTC

v_gene: TRBV6-6
d_gene: .
j_gene: TRBJ2-7
len: 11
abundance: once
CDR3aa: CAIGRGGEQYF
CDR3nt: TGTGCCATCGGACGGGGAGGTGAGCAGTACTTC

v_gene: TRBV3-1/TRBV3-2
d_gene: .
j_gene: TRBJ2-1
len: 14
abundance: .
CDR3aa: CASSLGREGNEQFF
CDR3nt: TGTGCCAGCAGCCTTGGGCGGGAAGGGAATGAGCAGTTCTTC

v_gene: TRBV2
d_gene: .
j_gene: TRBJ2-3
len: 10
abundance: .
CDR3aa: CASSSVTQYF
CDR3nt: TGTGCCAGTTCTTCTGTCACGCAGTATTTT

v_gene: TRBV24-1
d_gene: .
j_gene: TRBJ1-4
len: 18
abundance: .
CDR3aa: CATKRPKNRMTYNEKLFF
CDR3nt: TGTGCCACCAAGCGGCCGAAAAACCGAATGACCTATAATGAAAAACTGTTTTTT

v_gene: TRBV5-6
d_gene: TRBD1
j_gene: TRBJ2-2
len: 16
abundance: .
CDR3aa: CASSSDGQGVSGELFF
CDR3nt: TGTGCCAGCAGCTCTGACGGACAGGGGGTCTCCGGGGAGCTGTTTTTT

v_gene: TRBV6-1
d_gene: TRBD2
j_gene: TRBJ2-7
len: 16
abundance: .
CDR3aa: CASSEMGGSVAYEQYF
CDR3nt: TGTGCCAGCAGTGAAATGGGCGGGAGTGTGGCCTACGAGCAGTACTTC

v_gene: TRBV27
d_gene: .
j_gene: TRBJ2-7
len: 15
abundance: .
CDR3aa: CASSLEWGPTYEQYF
CDR3nt: TGTGCCAGCAGTTTAGAGTGGGGCCCGACCTACGAGCAGTACTTC

v_gene: TRBV23-1
d_gene: .
j_gene: TRBJ2-1
len: 20
abundance: .
CDR3aa: CASSQLKSPVGDTSYNEQFF
CDR3nt: TGCGCCAGCAGTCAATTAAAGTCCCCCGTCGGGGACACCTCCTACAATGAGCAGTTCTTC

v_gene: TRBV29-1
d_gene: .
j_gene: TRBJ1-1
len: 13
abundance: .
CDR3aa: CSVGEGMNTEAFF
CDR3nt: TGCAGCGTAGGCGAGGGAATGAACACTGAAGCTTTCTTT

v_gene: TRBV30
d_gene: TRBD1
j_gene: TRBJ2-3
len: 13
abundance: .
CDR3aa: CAWDRGTRDTQYF
CDR3nt: TGTGCCTGGGACAGGGGGACACGAGATACGCAGTATTTT

v_gene: TRBV25-1
d_gene: .
j_gene: TRBJ2-5
len: 13
abundance: .
CDR3aa: CASSVGGGETQYF
CDR3nt: TGTGCCAGCAGTGTGGGCGGAGGAGAGACCCAGTACTTC

v_gene: TRBV3-1/TRBV3-2
d_gene: .
j_gene: TRBJ2-7
len: 13
abundance: .
CDR3aa: CASSQREAQGRYF
CDR3nt: TGTGCCAGCAGCCAAAGGGAAGCCCAGGGTCGGTACTTC

v_gene: TRBV30
d_gene: TRBD2
j_gene: TRBJ2-1
len: 13
abundance: .
CDR3aa: CAWSPGTTNEQFF
CDR3nt: TGTGCCTGGAGTCCGGGGACTACCAATGAGCAGTTCTTC

v_gene: TRBV19
d_gene: .
j_gene: TRBJ1-6
len: 17
abundance: .
CDR3aa: CASSPRTRSSYNSPLHF
CDR3nt: TGTGCCAGTAGTCCAAGGACAAGAAGCTCCTATAATTCACCCCTCCACTTT

v_gene: TRBV6-5
d_gene: TRBD2
j_gene: TRBJ2-2
len: 13
abundance: .
CDR3aa: CASRGGRTGELFF
CDR3nt: TGTGCCAGCCGGGGGGGGCGGACCGGGGAGCTGTTTTTT

v_gene: TRBV5-4
d_gene: TRBD1
j_gene: TRBJ1-1
len: 15
abundance: .
CDR3aa: CASSLNRGVNTEAFF
CDR3nt: TGTGCCAGCAGCCTAAACAGGGGCGTGAACACTGAAGCTTTCTTT

v_gene: TRBV18
d_gene: .
j_gene: TRBJ2-6
len: 17
abundance: few
CDR3aa: CASSPGLSSSGANVLTF
CDR3nt: TGTGCCAGCTCACCGGGACTGTCGAGCTCTGGGGCCAACGTCCTGACTTTC

v_gene: TRBV7-7
d_gene: .
j_gene: TRBJ2-7
len: 15
abundance: .
CDR3aa: CASSPGGDRSYEQYF
CDR3nt: TGTGCTAGCAGCCCAGGCGGGGACAGATCCTACGAGCAGTACTTC

v_gene: TRBV19
d_gene: TRBD2
j_gene: TRBJ2-2
len: 17
abundance: .
CDR3aa: CASSIVRGGLDTGELFF
CDR3nt: TGTGCCAGTAGTATAGTTCGCGGGGGGCTCGACACCGGGGAGCTGTTTTTT

v_gene: TRBV29-1
d_gene: .
j_gene: TRBJ1-2
len: 13
abundance: .
CDR3aa: CSVLTQTNYGYTF
CDR3nt: TGCAGCGTTTTGACACAGACTAACTATGGCTACACCTTC

v_gene: TRBV10-1
d_gene: .
j_gene: TRBJ1-1
len: 12
abundance: .
CDR3aa: CASSDGGTEAFF
CDR3nt: TGCGCCAGCAGTGACGGGGGAACTGAAGCTTTCTTT